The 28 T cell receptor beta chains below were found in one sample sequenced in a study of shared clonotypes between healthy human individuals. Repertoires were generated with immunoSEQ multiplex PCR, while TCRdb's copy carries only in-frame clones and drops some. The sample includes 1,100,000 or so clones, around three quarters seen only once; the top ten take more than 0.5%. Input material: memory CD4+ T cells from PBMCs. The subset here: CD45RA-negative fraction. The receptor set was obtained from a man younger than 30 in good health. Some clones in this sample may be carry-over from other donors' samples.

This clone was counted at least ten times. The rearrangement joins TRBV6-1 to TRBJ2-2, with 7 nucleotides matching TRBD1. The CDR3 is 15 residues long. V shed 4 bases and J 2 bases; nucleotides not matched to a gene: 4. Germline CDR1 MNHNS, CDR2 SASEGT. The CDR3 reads CASSGGQTNTGELFF. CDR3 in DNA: TGTGCCAGCAGTGGGGGACAGACCAACACCGGGGAGCTGTTTTTT.

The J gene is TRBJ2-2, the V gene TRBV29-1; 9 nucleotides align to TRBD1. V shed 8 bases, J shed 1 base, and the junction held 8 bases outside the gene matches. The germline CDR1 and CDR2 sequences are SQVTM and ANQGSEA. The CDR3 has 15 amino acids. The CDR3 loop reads CSPVRDRENTGELFF. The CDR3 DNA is TGCAGCCCAGTACGGGACAGGGAGAACACCGGGGAGCTGTTTTTT.

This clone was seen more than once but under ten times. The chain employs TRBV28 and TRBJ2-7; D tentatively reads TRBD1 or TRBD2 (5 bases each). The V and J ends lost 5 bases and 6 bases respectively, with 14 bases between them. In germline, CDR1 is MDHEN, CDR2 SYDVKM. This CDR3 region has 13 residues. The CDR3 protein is CASSLGRAGEQYF. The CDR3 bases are TGTGCCAGCAGTCTGGGGCGCGCGGGCGAGCAGTACTTC.

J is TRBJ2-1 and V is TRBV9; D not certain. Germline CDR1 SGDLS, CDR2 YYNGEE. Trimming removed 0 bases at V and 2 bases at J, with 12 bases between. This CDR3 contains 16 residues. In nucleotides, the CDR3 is TGTGCCAGCAGCGTAGCCCCGGCACCTACCTACAATGAGCAGTTCTTC. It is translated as CASSVAPAPTYNEQFF.

In DNA form, the CDR3 reads TGTGCCAGCAGCTCGACAGTGAGCTCCTACAATGAGCAGTTCTTC. Its protein product is CASSSTVSSYNEQFF. The rearrangement links TRBV9 to TRBJ2-1; D might be TRBD1 (5 bases). Germline lookup yields CDR1 SGDLS and CDR2 YYNGEE. The CDR3 consists of 15 residues. With 4 bases removed from V and 0 bases from J, the gap between germline ends came to 11 bases.

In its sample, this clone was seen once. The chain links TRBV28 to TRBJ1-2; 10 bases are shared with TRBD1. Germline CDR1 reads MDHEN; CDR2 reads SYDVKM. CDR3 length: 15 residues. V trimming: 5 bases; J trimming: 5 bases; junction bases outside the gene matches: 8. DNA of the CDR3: TGTGCCAGCAGTGTAGCCGGGACAGGGGATTATGGCTACACCTTC. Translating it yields CASSVAGTGDYGYTF.

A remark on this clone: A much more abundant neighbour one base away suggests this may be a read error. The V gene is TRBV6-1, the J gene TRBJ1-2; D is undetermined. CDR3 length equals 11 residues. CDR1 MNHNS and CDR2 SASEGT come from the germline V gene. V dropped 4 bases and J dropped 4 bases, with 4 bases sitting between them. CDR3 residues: CASSVVYGYTF. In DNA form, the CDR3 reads TGTGCCAGCAGTGTCGTCTATGGCTACACCTTC.

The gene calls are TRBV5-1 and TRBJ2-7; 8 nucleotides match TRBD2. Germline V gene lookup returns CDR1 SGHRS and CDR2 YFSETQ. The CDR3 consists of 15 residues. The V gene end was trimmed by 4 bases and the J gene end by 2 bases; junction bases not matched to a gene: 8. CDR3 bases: TGCGCCAGCAGCCTGGGACTAGTTCCCCCCTACGAGCAGTACTTC. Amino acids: CASSLGLVPPYEQYF.

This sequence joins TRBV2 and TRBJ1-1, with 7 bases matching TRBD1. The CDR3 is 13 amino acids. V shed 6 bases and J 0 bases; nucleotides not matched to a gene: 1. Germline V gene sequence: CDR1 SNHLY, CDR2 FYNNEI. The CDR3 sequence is CASRGTVNTEAFF. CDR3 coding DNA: TGTGCCAGCAGAGGGACAGTGAACACTGAAGCTTTCTTT.

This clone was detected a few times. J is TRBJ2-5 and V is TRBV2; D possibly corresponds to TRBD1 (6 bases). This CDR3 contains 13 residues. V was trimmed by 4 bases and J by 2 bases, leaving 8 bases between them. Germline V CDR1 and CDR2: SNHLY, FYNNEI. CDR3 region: CASSAGEQETQYF. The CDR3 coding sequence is TGTGCCAGCAGTGCAGGGGAGCAAGAGACCCAGTACTTC.

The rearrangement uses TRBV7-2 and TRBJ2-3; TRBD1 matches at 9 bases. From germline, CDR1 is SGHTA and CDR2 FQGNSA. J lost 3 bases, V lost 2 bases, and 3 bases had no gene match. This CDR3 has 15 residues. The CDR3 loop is CASSLRDRVTDTQYF. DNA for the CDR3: TGTGCCAGCAGCTTACGGGACAGGGTAACAGATACGCAGTATTTT.

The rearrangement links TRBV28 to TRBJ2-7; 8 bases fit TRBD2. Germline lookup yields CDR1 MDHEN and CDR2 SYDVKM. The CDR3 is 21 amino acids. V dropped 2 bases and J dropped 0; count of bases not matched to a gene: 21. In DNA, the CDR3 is TGTGCCAGCAGTTTAATTAGTGGCGGGACTAGTCTGAGAATGGTCTCCTACGAGCAGTACTTC. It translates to CASSLISGGTSLRMVSYEQYF.

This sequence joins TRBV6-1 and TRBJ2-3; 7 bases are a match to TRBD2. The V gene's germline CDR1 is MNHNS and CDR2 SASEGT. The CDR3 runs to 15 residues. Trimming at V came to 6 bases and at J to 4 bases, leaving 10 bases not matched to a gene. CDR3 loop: CASRAAGLGSDTQYF. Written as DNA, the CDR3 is TGTGCCAGCAGGGCAGCGGGATTAGGTTCAGATACGCAGTATTTT.

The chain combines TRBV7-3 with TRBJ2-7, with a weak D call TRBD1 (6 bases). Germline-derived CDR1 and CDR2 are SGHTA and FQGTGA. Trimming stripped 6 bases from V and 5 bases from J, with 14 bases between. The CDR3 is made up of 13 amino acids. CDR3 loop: CASSPVQGDEQYF. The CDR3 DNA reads TGTGCCAGCAGTCCCGTACAGGGTGACGAGCAGTACTTC.

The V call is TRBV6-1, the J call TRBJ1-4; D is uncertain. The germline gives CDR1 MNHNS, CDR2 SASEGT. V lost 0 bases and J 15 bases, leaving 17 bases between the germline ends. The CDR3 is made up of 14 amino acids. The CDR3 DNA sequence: TGTGCCAGCAGTGAAGCAAACCACCTTCAAATCTTGTTTTTT. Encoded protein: CASSEANHLQILFF.

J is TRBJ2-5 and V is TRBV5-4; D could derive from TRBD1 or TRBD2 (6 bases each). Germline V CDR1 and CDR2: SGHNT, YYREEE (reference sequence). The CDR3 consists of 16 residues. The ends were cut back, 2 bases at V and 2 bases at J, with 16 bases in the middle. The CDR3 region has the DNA TGTGCCAGCAGCTTAGCCGTGGGGGGCTCTCAAGAGACCCAGTACTTC. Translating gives CASSLAVGGSQETQYF.

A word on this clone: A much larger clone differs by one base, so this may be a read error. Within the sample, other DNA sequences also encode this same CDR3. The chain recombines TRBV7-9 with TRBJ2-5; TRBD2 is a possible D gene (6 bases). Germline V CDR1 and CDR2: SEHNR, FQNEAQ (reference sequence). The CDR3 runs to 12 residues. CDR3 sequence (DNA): TGTGCCAGCAGCCTAGCGATCGAGACCCAGTACTTC. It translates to CASSLAIETQYF.

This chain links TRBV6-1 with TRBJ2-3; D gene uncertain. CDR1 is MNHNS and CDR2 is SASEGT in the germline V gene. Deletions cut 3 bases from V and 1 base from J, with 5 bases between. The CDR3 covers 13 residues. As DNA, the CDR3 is TGTGCCAGCAGTGATCTCGGCACAGATACGCAGTATTTT. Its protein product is CASSDLGTDTQYF.

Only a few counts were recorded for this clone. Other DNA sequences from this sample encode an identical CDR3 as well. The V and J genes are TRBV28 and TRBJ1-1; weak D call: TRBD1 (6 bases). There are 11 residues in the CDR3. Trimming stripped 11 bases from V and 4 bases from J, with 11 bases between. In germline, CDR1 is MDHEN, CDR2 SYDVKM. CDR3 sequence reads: CASRGGTEAFF. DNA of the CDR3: TGTGCCTCAAGAGGGGGCACTGAAGCTTTCTTT.

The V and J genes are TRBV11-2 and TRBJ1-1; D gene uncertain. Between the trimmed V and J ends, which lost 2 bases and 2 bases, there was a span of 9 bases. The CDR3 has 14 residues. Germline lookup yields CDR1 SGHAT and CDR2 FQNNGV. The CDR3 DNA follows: TGTGCCAGCAGCTTAAAGGGCAGTAACACTGAAGCTTTCTTT. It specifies CASSLKGSNTEAFF. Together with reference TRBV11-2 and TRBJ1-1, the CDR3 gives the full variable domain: EAGVAQSPRYKIIEKRQSVAFWCNPISGHATLYWYQQILGQGPKLLIQFQNNGVVDDSQLPKDRFSAERLKGVDSTLKIQPAKLEDSAVYLCASSLKGSNTEAFFGQGTRLTVV.

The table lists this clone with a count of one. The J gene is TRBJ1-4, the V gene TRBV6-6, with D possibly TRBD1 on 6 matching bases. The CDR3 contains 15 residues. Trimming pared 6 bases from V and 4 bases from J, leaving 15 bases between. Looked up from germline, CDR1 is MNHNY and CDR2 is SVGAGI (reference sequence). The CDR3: CASSSRGRGNEKLFF. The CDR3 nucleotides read TGTGCCAGCAGCAGTCGGGGCAGGGGTAATGAAAAACTGTTTTTT.

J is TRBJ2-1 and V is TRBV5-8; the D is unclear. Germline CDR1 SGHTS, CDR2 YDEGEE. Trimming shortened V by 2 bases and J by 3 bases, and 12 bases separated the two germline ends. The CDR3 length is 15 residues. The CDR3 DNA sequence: TGTGCCAGCAGCTTACGTGGGCAGAACTACAATGAGCAGTTCTTC. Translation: CASSLRGQNYNEQFF.

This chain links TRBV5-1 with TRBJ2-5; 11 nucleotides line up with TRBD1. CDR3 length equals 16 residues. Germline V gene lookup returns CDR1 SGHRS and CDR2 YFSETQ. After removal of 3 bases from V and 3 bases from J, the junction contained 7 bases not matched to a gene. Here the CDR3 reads CASSSTGTGGEETQYF. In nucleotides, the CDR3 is TGCGCCAGCAGCTCCACCGGGACAGGGGGTGAAGAGACCCAGTACTTC.

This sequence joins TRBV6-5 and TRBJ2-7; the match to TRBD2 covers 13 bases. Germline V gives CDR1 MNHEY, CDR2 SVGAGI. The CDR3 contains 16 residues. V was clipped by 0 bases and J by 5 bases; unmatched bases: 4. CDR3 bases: TGTGCCAGCAGTTACTCGTCCGGGACTAGCGGGAACGAGCAGTACTTC. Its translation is CASSYSSGTSGNEQYF.

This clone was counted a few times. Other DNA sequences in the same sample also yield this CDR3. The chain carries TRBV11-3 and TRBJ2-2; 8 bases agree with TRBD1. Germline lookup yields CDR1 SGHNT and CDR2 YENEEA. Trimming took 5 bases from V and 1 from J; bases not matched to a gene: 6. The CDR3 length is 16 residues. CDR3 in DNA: TGTGCCAGCAGCGGGGGGACAGGACGGAACACCGGGGAGCTGTTTTTT. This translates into CASSGGTGRNTGELFF.

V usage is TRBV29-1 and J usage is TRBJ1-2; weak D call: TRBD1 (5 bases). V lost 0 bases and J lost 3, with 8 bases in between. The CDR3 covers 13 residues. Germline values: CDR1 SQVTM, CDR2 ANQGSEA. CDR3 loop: CSVEDQQDYGYTF. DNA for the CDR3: TGCAGCGTTGAAGATCAACAGGACTATGGCTACACCTTC.

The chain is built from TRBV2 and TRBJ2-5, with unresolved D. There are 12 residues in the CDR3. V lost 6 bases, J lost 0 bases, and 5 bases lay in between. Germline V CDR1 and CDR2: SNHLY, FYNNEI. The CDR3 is CASRRDQETQYF. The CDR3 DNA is TGTGCCAGCAGAAGGGACCAAGAGACCCAGTACTTC.

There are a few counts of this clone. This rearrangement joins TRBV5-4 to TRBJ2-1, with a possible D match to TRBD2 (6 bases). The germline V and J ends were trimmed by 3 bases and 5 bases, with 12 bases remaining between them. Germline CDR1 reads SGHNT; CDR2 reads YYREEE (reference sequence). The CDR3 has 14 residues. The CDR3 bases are TGTGCCAGCAGCTCGGGACTCCTCGACAATGAGCAGTTCTTC. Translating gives CASSSGLLDNEQFF.